The next 21 T cell receptor beta chains were all read from a single sample in a study of T cells after yellow fever vaccination. TCRdb redid the calling of the 5' RACE reads with MiXCR, one entry per CDR3 protein. The table records some 320,000 distinct CDR3 sequences, around 4.5% of them present only once. The sample was PBMCs, taken 15 days after the yellow fever booster vaccination. Receptors originate from a man in his late teens or twenties who received the YFV17D yellow fever vaccine.

The chain couples TRBV20-1 to TRBJ2-3; a possible D gene is TRBD2 (6 bases). In germline, CDR1 is DFQATT, CDR2 SNEGSKA (reference sequence). V was pared by 6 bases and J by 3 bases, with 13 bases between. The CDR3 is made up of 13 amino acids. The CDR3 coding sequence is TGCAGTGCCGAAGATCGGGGGACAGATACGCAGTATTTT. This encodes CSAEDRGTDTQYF.

At least ten counts were recorded for this clonotype. The genes are TRBV12-3 or TRBV12-4 and TRBJ1-4; D ambiguous. Trimming stripped 3 bases from V and 0 bases from J, with 17 bases between. The CDR3 is made up of 18 amino acids. This CDR3 reads CASSLISHSTATNEKLFF. For the CDR3, the DNA is TGTGCCAGCAGTTTGATAAGCCACTCTACCGCAACTAATGAAAAACTGTTTTTT.

This clonotype was seen repeatedly, ten times or more. The rearrangement joins TRBV7-2 to TRBJ2-5; 9 bases are shared with TRBD2. CDR3 length: 15 amino acids. V lost 11 bases to trimming and J lost 7 bases; unmatched junction nucleotides: 17. Germline CDR1 reads SGHTA; CDR2 reads FQGNSA. In DNA form, the CDR3 reads TGTGCCGCGGACTCGGCTAGCGGGGCCATGAGGACCCAGTACTTC. Amino acid sequence: CAADSASGAMRTQYF.

This clonotype has only a few counts. The chain joins TRBV20-1 to TRBJ2-2; no clear D gene. Germline CDR1 is DFQATT and CDR2 is SNEGSKA (reference sequence). The CDR3 loop spans 15 amino acids. V lost 1 base, J lost 9 bases, and 18 bases lay in between. The DNA for the CDR3 is TGCAGTGCTAGAGCCCCCGGCAGGCCCAGAAGGGAGCTGTTTTTT. Translating it yields CSARAPGRPRRELFF.

This clonotype has at least ten counts. The chain couples TRBV5-1 to TRBJ2-1; D possibly corresponds to TRBD2 (6 bases). The CDR3 consists of 15 residues. V lost 0 bases and J 6 bases, leaving 13 bases between the germline ends. Germline lookup yields CDR1 SGHRS and CDR2 YFSETQ. The CDR3 reads CASSLGQWGVNEQFF. The DNA of the CDR3 is TGCGCCAGCAGCTTGGGACAGTGGGGGGTCAATGAGCAGTTCTTC.

A few counts support this clonotype. The chain couples TRBV7-2 to TRBJ1-5, with 7 bases aligning to TRBD1. The CDR3 extends over 15 amino acids. Germline V lookup: CDR1 SGHTA, CDR2 FQGNSA. Trimming took 6 bases from V and 3 from J; bases not matched to a gene: 8. CDR3 nucleotide sequence: TGTGCCAGCAGTCTCCAACAGGGGAACAATCAGCCCCAGCATTTT. Translating gives CASSLQQGNNQPQHF.

This chain connects TRBV6-5 to TRBJ1-2; the match to TRBD1 covers 10 bases. The germline gives CDR1 MNHEY, CDR2 SVGAGI. J was trimmed by 4 bases and V by 2 bases; bases with no gene match: 1. The CDR3 sequence is 14 residues long. CDR3 DNA sequence: TGTGCCAGCAGTTACGGACAGGGGGGCTATGGCTACACCTTC. Translating gives CASSYGQGGYGYTF.

This clonotype appeared many times. The chain combines TRBV6-2 or TRBV6-3 with TRBJ2-1; TRBD2 agrees at 11 bases. The CDR3 covers 16 residues. Trimming removed 6 bases from V and 2 bases from J; junction bases left unmatched: 6. CDR1 is MNHEY and CDR2 is SVGEGT in the germline V gene. The DNA for the CDR3 is TGTGCCAGCAGCCGACTAGCGGGGTACGCCTACAATGAGCAGTTCTTC. Translating gives CASSRLAGYAYNEQFF.

V is TRBV9 and J is TRBJ2-7; D could derive from TRBD1 or TRBD2 (5 bases each). Trimming removed 1 base at V and 9 bases at J, with 14 bases between. There are 13 residues in the CDR3. CDR1 and CDR2 (germline): SGDLS, YYNGEE. This chain's CDR3 is CASSVQGDGWQYF. The CDR3 DNA reads TGTGCCAGCAGCGTACAGGGAGATGGGTGGCAGTACTTC.

The CDR3 reads CASSLAGQQETQYF. The CDR3 DNA reads TGTGCCAGCAGCCTTGCGGGGCAACAAGAGACCCAGTACTTC. The rearrangement joins TRBV5-6 to TRBJ2-5; D perhaps matches TRBD2 (6 bases). CDR1 SGHDT and CDR2 YYEEEE come from the germline V gene. This CDR3 contains 14 residues. Trimming shortened V by 4 bases and J by 2 bases, and 12 bases separated the two germline ends.

This clonotype was found a few times. This sequence joins TRBV7-2 and TRBJ2-4; 16 positions agree with TRBD2. Per the germline V gene, CDR1 is SGHTA and CDR2 is FQGNSA. The length of the CDR3 is 18 residues. The J segment lost 7 bases and the V segment lost 5 bases, leaving 11 bases of the junction unmatched. The CDR3, as DNA: TGTGCCAGCAGCCGTTCACCGGGACTAGCGGGGGGGCGGAACATTCAGTACTTC. This encodes CASSRSPGLAGGRNIQYF.

This clonotype was counted many times. The V call is TRBV18, the J call TRBJ1-5, with 7 bases fitting TRBD1. The junction had 6 bases not matched to a gene; V was cut back by 6 bases and J by 4 bases. CDR1 and CDR2 (germline): KGHSH, LQKENI. The CDR3 loop spans 14 amino acids. The CDR3 reads CASSRRDRNQPQHF. CDR3 coding DNA: TGTGCCAGCTCTCGCCGGGACAGAAATCAGCCCCAGCATTTT.

This clonotype was counted between two and nine times. The chain uses TRBV2 and TRBJ2-1, with 7 bases that match TRBD1. CDR1 SNHLY and CDR2 FYNNEI come from the germline V gene. Trimming cost V 5 bases and J 9 bases; bases outside gene matches: 10. The CDR3 totals 14 residues. CDR3: CASSSIQGVGEQFF. The CDR3 nucleotides are TGTGCCAGCAGTTCAATCCAGGGGGTCGGTGAGCAGTTCTTC.

This clonotype was seen at least ten times. The chain links TRBV27 to TRBJ2-7; D is possibly TRBD1 (8 bases). This CDR3 region has 14 residues. Germline CDR1 and CDR2: MNHEY and SMNVEV (reference sequence). The V gene lost 8 bases and the J gene lost 4 bases, with 18 bases spanning the gap. CDR3 coding DNA: TGTGCCAGCGAGAGGACAGGGAGGGGATACGAGCAGTACTTC. Translated, it gives CASERTGRGYEQYF.

The chain uses TRBV3-1 and TRBJ1-1; 7 nucleotides align to TRBD1. CDR1 LGHDT and CDR2 YNNKEL come from the germline V gene (reference sequence). This CDR3 is 15 amino acids long. After removal of 0 bases from V and 8 bases from J, the junction contained 9 bases not matched to a gene. Written as DNA, the CDR3 is TGTGCCAGCAGCCAAGATCCGGTTAGACAGGGAGAAGCTTTCTTT. Its protein is CASSQDPVRQGEAFF.

This chain links TRBV2 with TRBJ1-2, with a possible D match to TRBD1 (5 bases). This CDR3 has 18 residues. Germline V lookup: CDR1 SNHLY, CDR2 FYNNEI. Trimming cost V 7 bases and J 8 bases, with 32 bases left between them. CDR3 residues: CASTPEGVWTTTMRGYTF. The DNA of the CDR3 is TGTGCCAGCACCCCCGAAGGGGTATGGACGACGACTATGAGAGGCTACACCTTC.

This clonotype was seen many times. The chain combines TRBV4-1 with TRBJ1-6, with D possibly TRBD1 on 5 matching bases. This CDR3 has 14 amino acids. The V and J ends lost 4 bases and 9 bases respectively, with 13 bases between them. From germline, CDR1 is MGHRA and CDR2 YSYEKL. The CDR3, as DNA: TGCGCCAGCAGCCGAGCCAGGGTTGGTTCACCCCTCCACTTT. This encodes CASSRARVGSPLHF.

A few counts support this clonotype. The V call is TRBV18, the J call TRBJ2-1; the D gene is possibly TRBD2 (7 bases). The CDR3 has 16 residues. V gave up 0 bases and J gave up 3 bases, with 12 bases separating them. Germline V gene sequence: CDR1 KGHSH, CDR2 LQKENI. The CDR3 nucleotides read TGTGCCAGCTCACCACCTCGGGGGGCCTACTACAATGAGCAGTTCTTC. Translation gives CASSPPRGAYYNEQFF.

This clonotype has more than one count but fewer than ten. The chain employs TRBV12-3 or TRBV12-4 and TRBJ1-1, with TRBD1 as a possible D gene (5 bases). The CDR3 spans 14 residues. V dropped 1 base and J dropped 6 bases, with 12 bases sitting between them. Written as DNA, the CDR3 is TGTGCCAGCAGTTTAGATGCAGGGCTAGCTGAAGCTTTCTTT. Amino acid sequence: CASSLDAGLAEAFF.

A few counts support this clonotype. The chain uses TRBV4-3 and TRBJ2-3; D unclear. Trimming pared 2 bases from V and 0 bases from J, leaving 12 bases between. The germline V gene encodes CDR1 LGHNA and CDR2 YSLEER. This CDR3 is 16 amino acids long. The CDR3: CASSQRVGLSTDTQYF. The CDR3, as DNA: TGCGCCAGCAGCCAAAGGGTCGGCCTGAGCACAGATACGCAGTATTTT.

The rearrangement uses TRBV25-1 and TRBJ1-1; D is perhaps TRBD1 (5 bases). V was clipped by 1 base and J by 1 base, with 10 bases between them. The germline CDR1 and CDR2 sequences are MGHDK and SYGVNS. This CDR3 spans 15 amino acids. In DNA form, the CDR3 reads TGTGCCAGCAGTGAATGGGGCAGAACGAACACTGAAGCTTTCTTT. It is translated as CASSEWGRTNTEAFF. Full variable domain (missing parts from reference TRBV25-1 and TRBJ1-1): EADIYQTPRYLVIGTGKKITLECSQTMGHDKMYWYQQDPGMELHLIHYSYGVNSTEKGDLSSESTVSRIRTEHFPLTLESARPSHTSQYLCASSEWGRTNTEAFFGQGTRLTVV.